The rows below give T cell receptor beta chains drawn from one sample of a study of shared clonotypes between healthy human individuals. The assay was immunoSEQ multiplex PCR, and TCRdb's table has in-frame clones only and misses some. There are about 530,000 clones in the sample; 75% to 80% occur only once, and around 13% lies in the top ten. Source material: PBMCs. Receptors were obtained from a woman between 40 and 50 years old in good health. Some clones in this sample may be carry-over from other donors' samples. The CDR3 runs from the conserved cysteine through the conserved F or W. The order of the fields is J gene, V gene, CDR3 protein.

>TRBJ2-3|TRBV19
CASSIDLAGPTDTQYF
>TRBJ2-1|TRBV11-1
CASSLGLVGVYNEQFF
>TRBJ2-3|TRBV18
CASSDFSTDTQYF
>TRBJ2-1|TRBV27
CASSTRQAGGDNEQFF
>TRBJ1-5|TRBV2
CASSADRGYQPQHF
>TRBJ2-1|TRBV7-2
CASSLVLAGGAFF
>TRBJ1-4|TRBV5-1
CASSDPGSTSEKLFF
>TRBJ1-2|TRBV9
CASSLGTGSYGYTF
>TRBJ2-3|TRBV9
CASSGLAGVGTDTQYF
>TRBJ2-5|TRBV6-5
CASSYTGLASETQYF
>TRBJ1-5|TRBV19
CASSMRGQPQHF
>TRBJ2-1|TRBV2
CASSERVVDGTYNEQFF
>TRBJ2-3|TRBV19
CASSIVGLAGRTDTQYF
>TRBJ1-2|TRBV6-5
CGRGGLLYGYTF
>TRBJ2-2|TRBV9
CASSVGQLALTSSGELFF
>TRBJ1-1|TRBV5-1
CASSLGIGAMNTEAFF
>TRBJ2-7|TRBV14
CASSQVRTGAEQYF